The rows below give T cell receptor beta chains drawn from one sample of a study of T cell repertoires in cytomegalovirus infection. Using its own MiXCR run on the reads, TCRdb lists one record per CDR3 protein. The data hold approximately 750,000 distinct CDR3 sequences, with about a third observed a single time. The specimen was PBMCs. These receptors were taken from a human donor in good health (CMV status not recorded). Some clones in this sample may be carry-over from other donors' samples. Each CDR3 is given with its conserved first and last residue. Fields, in order: J gene, D gene, clone size, V gene, CDR3 protein, CDR3 DNA. The D gene is left open where the match is weak. The listing skips clone size in some rows; elsewhere it reads once, few, many or a size class.

TRBJ2-1,NA,NA,TRBV11-2,CASSLAQEFNNEQFF,TGTGCCAGCAGCTTAGCGCAGGAGTTTAACAATGAGCAGTTCTTC
TRBJ1-1,TRBD1,many,TRBV12-3/TRBV12-4,CASNTLLGQGDTEAFF,TGTGCCAGCAACACCCTGTTGGGACAGGGGGACACTGAAGCTTTCTTT
TRBJ2-3,NA,many,TRBV7-2,CASSSLGESTDTQYF,TGTGCCAGCAGCTCACTCGGGGAGAGCACAGATACGCAGTATTTT
TRBJ2-4,NA,few,TRBV7-9,CASRSSGPENIQYF,TGTGCCAGCAGATCCTCGGGGCCAGAAAACATTCAGTACTTC
TRBJ2-1,TRBD1,NA,TRBV7-6,CASSFRDRDPRQNEQFF,TGTGCCAGCAGCTTTAGGGACAGGGATCCGCGACAAAATGAGCAGTTCTTC
TRBJ2-7,NA,few,TRBV7-6,CASSFSGFSYEQYF,TGTGCCAGCAGCTTCTCAGGGTTCTCCTACGAGCAGTACTTC
TRBJ2-5,TRBD1,many,TRBV7-8,CASSLGMVDRGRETQYF,TGTGCCAGCAGCTTAGGAATGGTTGACAGGGGTAGAGAGACCCAGTACTTC
TRBJ1-1,NA,NA,TRBV10-3,CAIKRGNTEAFF,TGTGCCATCAAGAGGGGAAACACTGAAGCTTTCTTT
TRBJ2-2,NA,few,TRBV19,CASKFGGEDTGELFF,TGTGCCAGCAAATTCGGAGGGGAGGACACCGGGGAGCTGTTTTTT
TRBJ1-2,NA,few,TRBV12-3/TRBV12-4,CASSLRPINYGYTF,TGTGCCAGCAGTCTCCGTCCGATAAACTATGGCTACACCTTC
TRBJ1-1,TRBD1,many,TRBV12-3/TRBV12-4,CASSLAPGGGGAFF,TGTGCCAGCAGTTTAGCGCCAGGGGGAGGTGGAGCTTTCTTT